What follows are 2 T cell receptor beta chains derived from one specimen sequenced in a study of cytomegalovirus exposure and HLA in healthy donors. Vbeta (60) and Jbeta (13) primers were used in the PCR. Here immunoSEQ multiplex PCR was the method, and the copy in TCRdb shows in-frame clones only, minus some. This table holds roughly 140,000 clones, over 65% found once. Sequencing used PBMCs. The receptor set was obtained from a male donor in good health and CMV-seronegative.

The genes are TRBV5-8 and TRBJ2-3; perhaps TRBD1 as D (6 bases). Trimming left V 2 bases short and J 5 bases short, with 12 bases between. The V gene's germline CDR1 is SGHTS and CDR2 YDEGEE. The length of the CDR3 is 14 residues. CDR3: CASSFGQRGDTQYF. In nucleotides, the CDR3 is TGTGCCAGCAGCTTTGGACAGAGGGGAGATACGCAGTATTTT.

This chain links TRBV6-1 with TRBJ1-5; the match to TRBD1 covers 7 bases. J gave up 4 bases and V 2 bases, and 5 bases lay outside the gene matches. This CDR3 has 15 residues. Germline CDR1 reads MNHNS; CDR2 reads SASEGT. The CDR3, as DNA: TGTGCCAGCAGTGAACTTGGACAGGCAAATCAGCCCCAGCATTTT. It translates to CASSELGQANQPQHF.